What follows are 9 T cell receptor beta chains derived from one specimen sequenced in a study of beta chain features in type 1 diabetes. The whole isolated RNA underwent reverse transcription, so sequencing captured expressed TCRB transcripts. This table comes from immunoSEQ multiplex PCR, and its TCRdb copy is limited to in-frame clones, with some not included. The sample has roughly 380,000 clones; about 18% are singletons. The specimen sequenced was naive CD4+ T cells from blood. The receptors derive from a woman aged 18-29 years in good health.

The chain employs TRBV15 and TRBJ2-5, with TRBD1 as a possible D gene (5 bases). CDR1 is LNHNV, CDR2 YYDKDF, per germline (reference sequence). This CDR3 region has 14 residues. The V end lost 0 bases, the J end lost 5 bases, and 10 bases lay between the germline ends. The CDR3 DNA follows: TGTGCCACCAGCAGAGATCCACAGGTGGAGACCCAGTACTTC. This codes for CATSRDPQVETQYF. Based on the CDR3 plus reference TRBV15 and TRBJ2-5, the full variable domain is DAMVIQNPRYQVTQFGKPVTLSCSQTLNHNVMYWYQQKSSQAPKLLFHYYDKDFNNEADTPDNFQSRRPNTSFCFLDIRSPGLGDTAMYLCATSRDPQVETQYFGPGTRLLVL.

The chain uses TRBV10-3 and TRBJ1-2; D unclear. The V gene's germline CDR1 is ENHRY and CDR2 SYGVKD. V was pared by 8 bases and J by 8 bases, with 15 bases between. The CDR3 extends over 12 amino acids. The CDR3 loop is CAIRHEGMGYTF. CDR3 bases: TGTGCCATCCGACACGAGGGTATGGGCTACACCTTC.

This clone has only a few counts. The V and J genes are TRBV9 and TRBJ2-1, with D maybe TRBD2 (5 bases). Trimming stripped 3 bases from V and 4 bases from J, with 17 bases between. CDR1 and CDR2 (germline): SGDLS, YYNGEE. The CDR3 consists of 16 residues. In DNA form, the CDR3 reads TGTGCCAGCAGCGCTGGAGGCCCACGTGAATACAATGAGCAGTTCTTC. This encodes CASSAGGPREYNEQFF.

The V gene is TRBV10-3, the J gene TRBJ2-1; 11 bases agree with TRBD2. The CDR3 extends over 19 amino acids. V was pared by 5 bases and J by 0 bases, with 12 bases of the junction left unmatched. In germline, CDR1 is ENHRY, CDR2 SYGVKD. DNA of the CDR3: TGTGCCATCAGTCCGGGACTAGCGGCGACGGCATACTCCTACAATGAGCAGTTCTTC. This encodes CAISPGLAATAYSYNEQFF.

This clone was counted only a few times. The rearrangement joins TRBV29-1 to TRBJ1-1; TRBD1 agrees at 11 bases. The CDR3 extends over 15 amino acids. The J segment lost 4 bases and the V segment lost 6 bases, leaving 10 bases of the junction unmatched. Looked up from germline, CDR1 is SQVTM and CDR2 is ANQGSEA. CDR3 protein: CSVRRTGGLSTEAFF. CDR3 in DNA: TGCAGCGTCCGACGGACAGGGGGCCTGAGCACTGAAGCTTTCTTT. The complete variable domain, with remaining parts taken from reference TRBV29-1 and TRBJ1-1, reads SAVISQKPSRDICQRGTSLTIQCQVDSQVTMMFWYRQQPGQSLTLIATANQGSEATYESGFVIDKFPISRPNLTFSTLTVSNMSPEDSSIYLCSVRRTGGLSTEAFFGQGTRLTVV.

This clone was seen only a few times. In DNA form, the CDR3 reads TGTGCCTGGAGCGAACCCAGGGGAACGTGGGATGGCTACACCTTC. Translated, it gives CAWSEPRGTWDGYTF. V is TRBV30 and J is TRBJ1-2; maybe TRBD1 (6 bases). Per germline, CDR1 GTSNPN and CDR2 SVGIG (reference sequence). The CDR3 has 15 amino acids. Deletions cut 3 bases from V and 6 bases from J, with 20 bases between.

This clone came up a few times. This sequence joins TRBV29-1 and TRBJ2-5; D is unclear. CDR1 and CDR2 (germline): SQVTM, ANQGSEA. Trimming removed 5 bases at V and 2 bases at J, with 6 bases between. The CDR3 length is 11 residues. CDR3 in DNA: TGCAGCGTTCTACCGCAAGAGACCCAGTACTTC. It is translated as CSVLPQETQYF.

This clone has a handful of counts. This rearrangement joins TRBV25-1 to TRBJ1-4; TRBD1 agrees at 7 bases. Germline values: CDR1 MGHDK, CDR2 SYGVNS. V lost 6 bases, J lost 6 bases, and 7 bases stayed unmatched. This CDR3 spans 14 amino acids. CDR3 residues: CASSDGTVDEKLFF. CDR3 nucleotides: TGTGCCAGCAGCGACGGGACAGTAGATGAAAAACTGTTTTTT.

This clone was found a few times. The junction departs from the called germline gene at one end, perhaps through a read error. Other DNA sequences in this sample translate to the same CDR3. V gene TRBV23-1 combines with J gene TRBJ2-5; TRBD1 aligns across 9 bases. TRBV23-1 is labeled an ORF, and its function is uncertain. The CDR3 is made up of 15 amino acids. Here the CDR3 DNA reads TGTGCCAGCAGTCAATCGGGGACAGGGAGAGAGACCCAGTACTTC. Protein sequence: CASSQSGTGRETQYF.